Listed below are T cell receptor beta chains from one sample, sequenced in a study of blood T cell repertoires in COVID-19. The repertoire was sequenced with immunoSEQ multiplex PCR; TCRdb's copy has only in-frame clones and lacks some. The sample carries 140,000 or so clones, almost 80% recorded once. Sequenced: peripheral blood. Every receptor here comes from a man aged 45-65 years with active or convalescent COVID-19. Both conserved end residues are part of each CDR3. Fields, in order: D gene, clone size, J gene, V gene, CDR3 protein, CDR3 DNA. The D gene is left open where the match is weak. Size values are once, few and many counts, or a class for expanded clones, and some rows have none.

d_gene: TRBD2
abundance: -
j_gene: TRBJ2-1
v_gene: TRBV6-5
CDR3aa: CASRETSGSYNEQFF
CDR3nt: TGTGCCAGCAGGGAGACTAGCGGGAGCTACAATGAGCAGTTCTTC

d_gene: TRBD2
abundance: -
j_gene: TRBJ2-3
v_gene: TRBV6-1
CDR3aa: CASSESLAGGTGTQYF
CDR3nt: TGTGCCAGCAGTGAATCACTAGCGGGGGGGACGGGTACGCAGTATTTT

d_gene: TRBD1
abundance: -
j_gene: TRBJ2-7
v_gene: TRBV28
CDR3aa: CASSGQAYHYEQYF
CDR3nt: TGTGCCAGCAGTGGACAGGCCTACCATTACGAGCAGTACTTC

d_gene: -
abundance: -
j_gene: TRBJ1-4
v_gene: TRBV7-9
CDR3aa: CASSLGGTTNEKLFF
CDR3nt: TGTGCCAGCAGCTTAGGTGGGACAACCAATGAAAAACTGTTTTTT

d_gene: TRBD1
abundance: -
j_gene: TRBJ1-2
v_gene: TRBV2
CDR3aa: CASSGDRGPNYGYTF
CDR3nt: TGTGCCAGCAGTGGAGACAGGGGTCCCAACTATGGCTACACCTTC

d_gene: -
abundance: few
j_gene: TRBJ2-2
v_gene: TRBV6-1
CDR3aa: CASSEPGHPTGELFF
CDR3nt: TGTGCCAGCAGTGAACCGGGACACCCCACCGGGGAGCTGTTTTTT

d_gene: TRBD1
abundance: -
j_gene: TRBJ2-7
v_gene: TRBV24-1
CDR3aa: CATSPTRGLQPYEQYF
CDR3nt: TGTGCCACCAGTCCCACGAGGGGGCTTCAGCCCTACGAGCAGTACTTC

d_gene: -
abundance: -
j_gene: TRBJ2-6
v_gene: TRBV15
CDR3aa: CATSPSGANVLTF
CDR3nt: TGTGCCACCAGCCCCAGTGGGGCCAACGTCCTGACTTTC

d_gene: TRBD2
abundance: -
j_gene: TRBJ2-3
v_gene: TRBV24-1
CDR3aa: CATSDRNLREKDTQYF
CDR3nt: TGTGCCACCAGTGATAGAAATTTGCGGGAGAAAGATACGCAGTATTTT

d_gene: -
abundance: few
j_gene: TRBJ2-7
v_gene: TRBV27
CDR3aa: CASSSSSYEQYF
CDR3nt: TGTGCCAGCAGTTCGAGCTCCTACGAGCAGTACTTC

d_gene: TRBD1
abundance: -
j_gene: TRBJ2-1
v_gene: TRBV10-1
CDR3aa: CASSAEGQVYNEQFF
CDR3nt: TGCGCCAGCAGCGCTGAGGGACAGGTCTACAATGAGCAGTTCTTC

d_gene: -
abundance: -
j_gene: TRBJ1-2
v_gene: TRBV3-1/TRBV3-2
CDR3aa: CASSQTDSHTF
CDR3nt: TGTGCCAGCAGCCAAACGGACAGTCACACCTTC

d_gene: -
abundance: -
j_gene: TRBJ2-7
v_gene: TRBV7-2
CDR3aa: CASSPEDFTYEQYF
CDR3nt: TGTGCCAGCAGCCCCGAGGACTTCACCTACGAGCAGTACTTC

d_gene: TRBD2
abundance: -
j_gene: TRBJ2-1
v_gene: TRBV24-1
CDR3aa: CATSDLPIIAGGLRTYNEQFF
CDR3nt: TGTGCCACCAGTGATTTGCCGATAATAGCGGGAGGGTTGAGGACCTACAATGAGCAGTTCTTC

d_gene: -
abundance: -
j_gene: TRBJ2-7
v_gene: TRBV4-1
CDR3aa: CASSRRDAYEQYF
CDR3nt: TGCGCCAGCAGCAGGAGGGACGCGTACGAGCAGTACTTC

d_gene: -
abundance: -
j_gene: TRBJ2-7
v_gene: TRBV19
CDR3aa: CASSLGPQGVGYEQYF
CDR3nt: TGTGCCAGTAGTTTGGGTCCACAGGGAGTCGGCTACGAGCAGTACTTC

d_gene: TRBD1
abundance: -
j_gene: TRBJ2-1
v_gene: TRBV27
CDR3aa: CASSLFAPRTGGGNEQFF
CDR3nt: TGTGCCAGCAGTTTATTCGCCCCGAGGACAGGGGGTGGGAATGAGCAGTTCTTC

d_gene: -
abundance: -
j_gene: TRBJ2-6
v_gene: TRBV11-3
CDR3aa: CASSPSGAGANVLTF
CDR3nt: TGTGCCAGCAGCCCCTCAGGGGCTGGGGCCAACGTCCTGACTTTC

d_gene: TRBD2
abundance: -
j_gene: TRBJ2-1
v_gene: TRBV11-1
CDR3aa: CASSDSGGSYNEQFF
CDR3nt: TGTGCCAGCAGCGATAGCGGGGGTTCCTACAATGAGCAGTTCTTC

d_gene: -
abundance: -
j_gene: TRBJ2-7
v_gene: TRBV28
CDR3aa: CATEGVYEQYF
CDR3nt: TGTGCCACTGAAGGGGTCTACGAGCAGTACTTC

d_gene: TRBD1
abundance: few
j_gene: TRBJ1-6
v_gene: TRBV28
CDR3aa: CASSSTGDRAYNSPLHF
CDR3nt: TGTGCCAGCAGTTCGACAGGCGACAGGGCCTATAATTCACCCCTCCACTTT

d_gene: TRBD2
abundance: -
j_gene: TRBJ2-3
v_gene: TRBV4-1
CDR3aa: CASSQAVEAGGADTQYF
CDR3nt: TGCGCCAGCAGCCAGGCAGTGGAAGCGGGAGGGGCAGATACGCAGTATTTT

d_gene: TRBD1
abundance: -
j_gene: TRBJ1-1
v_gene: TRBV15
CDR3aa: CATQQGAQREAFF
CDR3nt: TGTGCCACTCAACAGGGGGCGCAGCGGGAAGCTTTCTTT

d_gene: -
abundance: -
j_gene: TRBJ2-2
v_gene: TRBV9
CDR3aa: CASSSRTGHGELFF
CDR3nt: TGTGCCAGCAGCTCCCGGACTGGTCACGGGGAGCTGTTTTTT

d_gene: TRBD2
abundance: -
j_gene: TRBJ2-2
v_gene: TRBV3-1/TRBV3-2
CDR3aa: CASSQDSGSPTGELFF
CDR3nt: TGTGCCAGCAGCCAAGATAGCGGGAGTCCCACCGGGGAGCTGTTTTTT

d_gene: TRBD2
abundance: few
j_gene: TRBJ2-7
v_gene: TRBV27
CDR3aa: CASSLGTRLSYEQYF
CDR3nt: TGTGCCAGCAGTTTAGGGACTAGACTTTCCTACGAGCAGTACTTC

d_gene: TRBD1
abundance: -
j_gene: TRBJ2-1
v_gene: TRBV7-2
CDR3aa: CASSLAGTGGNEQFF
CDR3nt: TGTGCCAGCAGCTTAGCCGGGACAGGGGGCAATGAGCAGTTCTTC

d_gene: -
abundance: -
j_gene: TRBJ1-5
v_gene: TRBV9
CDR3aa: CASSETVANQPQHF
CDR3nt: TGTGCCAGCAGCGAGACAGTGGCCAATCAGCCCCAGCATTTT

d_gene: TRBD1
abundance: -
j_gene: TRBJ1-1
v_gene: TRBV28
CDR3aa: CASSLWGQGAVTEAFF
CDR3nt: TGTGCCAGCAGTTTATGGGGACAGGGAGCGGTCACTGAAGCTTTCTTT

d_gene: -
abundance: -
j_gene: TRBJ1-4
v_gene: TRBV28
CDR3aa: CASRVTGTLATNEKLFF
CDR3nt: TGTGCCAGCAGGGTGACAGGTACCCTAGCAACTAATGAAAAACTGTTTTTT

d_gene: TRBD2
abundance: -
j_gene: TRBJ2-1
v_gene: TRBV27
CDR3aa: CASSSSGISYNEQFF
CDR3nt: TGTGCCAGCAGTTCGAGCGGGATCTCCTACAATGAGCAGTTCTTC

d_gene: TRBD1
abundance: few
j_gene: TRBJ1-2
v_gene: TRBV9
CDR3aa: CASSGYPDRDRGNYGYTF
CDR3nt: TGTGCCAGCAGCGGCTACCCGGACCGGGACAGGGGGAACTATGGCTACACCTTC

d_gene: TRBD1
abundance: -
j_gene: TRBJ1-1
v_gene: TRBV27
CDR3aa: CASSLGQGDTEAFF
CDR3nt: TGTGCCAGCAGTCTGGGACAGGGGGACACTGAAGCTTTCTTT

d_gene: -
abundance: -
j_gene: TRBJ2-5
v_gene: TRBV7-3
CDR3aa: CASSPRGLQETQYF
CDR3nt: TGTGCCAGCAGCCCCCGTGGACTGCAAGAGACCCAGTACTTC

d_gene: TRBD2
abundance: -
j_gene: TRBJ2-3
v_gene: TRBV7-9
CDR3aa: CASSPTSGREFGTQYF
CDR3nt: TGTGCCAGCAGCCCTACTAGCGGGAGGGAGTTCGGTACGCAGTATTTT

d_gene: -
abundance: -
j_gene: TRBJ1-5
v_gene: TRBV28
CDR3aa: CASSLWKSGPRNQPQHF
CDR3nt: TGTGCCAGCAGTTTATGGAAGTCAGGGCCGAGGAATCAGCCCCAGCATTTT

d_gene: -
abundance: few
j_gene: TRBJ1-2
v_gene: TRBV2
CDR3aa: CASSPQENYGYTF
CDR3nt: TGTGCCAGCAGTCCACAGGAGAACTATGGCTACACCTTC

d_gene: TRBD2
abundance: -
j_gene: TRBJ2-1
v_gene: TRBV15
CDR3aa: CATSRASGIGYEQFF
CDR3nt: TGTGCCACCAGCAGAGCTAGCGGGATAGGGTATGAGCAGTTCTTC

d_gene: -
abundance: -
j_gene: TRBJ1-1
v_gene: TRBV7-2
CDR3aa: CASSLVSRVNTEAFF
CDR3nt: TGTGCCAGCAGCTTAGTATCTCGAGTGAACACTGAAGCTTTCTTT

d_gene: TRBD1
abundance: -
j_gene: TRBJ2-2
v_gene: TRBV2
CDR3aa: CASSPGTGGNTGELFF
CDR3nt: TGTGCCAGCAGCCCCGGGACAGGGGGGAACACCGGGGAGCTGTTTTTT

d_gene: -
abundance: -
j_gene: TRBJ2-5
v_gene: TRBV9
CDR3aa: CASSSPRGLETQYF
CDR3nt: TGTGCCAGCAGCTCCCCCCGCGGGCTAGAGACCCAGTACTTC

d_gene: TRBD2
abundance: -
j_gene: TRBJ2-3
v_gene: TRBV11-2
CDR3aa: CASSGGTDTQYF
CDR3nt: TGTGCCAGTAGCGGGGGGACAGATACGCAGTATTTT

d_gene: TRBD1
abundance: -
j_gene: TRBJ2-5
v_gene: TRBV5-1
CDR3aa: CASSWAGTGEGETQYF
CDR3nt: TGCGCCAGCAGCTGGGCCGGGACAGGGGAGGGGGAGACCCAGTACTTC

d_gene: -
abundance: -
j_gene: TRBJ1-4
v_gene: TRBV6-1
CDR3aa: CASSEGSRREKLFF
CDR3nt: TGTGCCAGCAGTGAAGGGTCCCGGAGAGAAAAACTGTTTTTT

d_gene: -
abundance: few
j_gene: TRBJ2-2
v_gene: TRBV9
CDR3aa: CASSPEGSTGELFF
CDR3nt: TGTGCCAGCAGCCCGGAGGGGTCGACCGGGGAGCTGTTTTTT

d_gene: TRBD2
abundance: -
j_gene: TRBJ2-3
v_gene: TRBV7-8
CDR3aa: CASSLGLGTSGSTLATQYF
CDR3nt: TGTGCCAGCAGCTTGGGATTAGGGACTAGCGGGAGTACCCTTGCTACGCAGTATTTT

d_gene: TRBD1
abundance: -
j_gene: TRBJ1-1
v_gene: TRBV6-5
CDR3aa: CASSPLTGLTEAFF
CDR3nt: TGTGCCAGCAGTCCCTTGACAGGGCTCACTGAAGCTTTCTTT